In this sample, the clone carrying this TCR beta chain turned up many times. The target antigen is unknown. This sample is part of a study of T-cell reconstitution after alpha-beta-depleted transplantation in children. Findings and caveats of the study: By one year post-transplant, T-cell counts and diversity largely arose from T cells that were newly produced. Certain patients had high TCRbeta diversity at day 60, and it came from recipient T cells and thymic progenitors that survived. As was reported, about two months after transplant, alpha-beta T cells came from several hundred expanded graft clones.

Trimming left V 7 bases short and J 6 bases short, with 19 bases between. Germline V gene lookup returns CDR1 MNHEY and CDR2 SVGEGT. This CDR3 spans 15 amino acids. The authors prepared the TCRbeta library with unique molecular identifiers. MiXCR was run by TCRdb on the PCR reads, yielding one entry per CDR3 protein. The sample records tens of thousands of distinct CDR3 sequences, just under 5% being singletons. The origin of this receptor is a boy under three years old who had a stem cell transplant for acute myeloid leukemia, so the T cells may come from the graft donor. The chain employs TRBV6-2 or TRBV6-3 and TRBJ1-5; the D gene is possibly TRBD1 (5 bases). Sequenced here: PBMCs, mostly from graft donor cells, sampled 180 days after TCRalphabeta/CD19-depleted stem cell transplant. The CDR3 loop reads CASTPGWGRAQPQHF. The CDR3, as DNA: TGTGCCAGCACCCCAGGGTGGGGTCGCGCTCAGCCCCAGCATTTT.